This T cell receptor beta chain was found in a study of blood T cell repertoires in COVID-19. Study-wide background: Sites across the United States, Italy and Spain contributed samples from acute and convalescent COVID-19.

V was pared by 3 bases and J by 10 bases, with 16 bases between. The CDR3 consists of 14 residues. Germline lookup yields CDR1 LGHNA and CDR2 YNFKEQ. Per the original methods: Reference gene primer amplification gave estimated nucleated cell counts. Only in-frame clones appear in the TCRdb table, and some are missing; sequencing was by immunoSEQ multiplex PCR. The V and J calls and clone size are taken from that table; D and trimming were inferred from the DNA. Of fewer than 85,000 clones in the sample, more than 60% were seen once. The chain carries TRBV4-2 and TRBJ2-1, with TRBD1 as a possible D gene (5 bases). The sample consisted of peripheral blood. The source is a man in his 60s with acute or convalescent COVID-19. The CDR3 spells CASSQSTGPREQFF. The CDR3 DNA reads TGTGCCAGCAGCCAGTCAACAGGCCCCCGGGAGCAGTTCTTC.